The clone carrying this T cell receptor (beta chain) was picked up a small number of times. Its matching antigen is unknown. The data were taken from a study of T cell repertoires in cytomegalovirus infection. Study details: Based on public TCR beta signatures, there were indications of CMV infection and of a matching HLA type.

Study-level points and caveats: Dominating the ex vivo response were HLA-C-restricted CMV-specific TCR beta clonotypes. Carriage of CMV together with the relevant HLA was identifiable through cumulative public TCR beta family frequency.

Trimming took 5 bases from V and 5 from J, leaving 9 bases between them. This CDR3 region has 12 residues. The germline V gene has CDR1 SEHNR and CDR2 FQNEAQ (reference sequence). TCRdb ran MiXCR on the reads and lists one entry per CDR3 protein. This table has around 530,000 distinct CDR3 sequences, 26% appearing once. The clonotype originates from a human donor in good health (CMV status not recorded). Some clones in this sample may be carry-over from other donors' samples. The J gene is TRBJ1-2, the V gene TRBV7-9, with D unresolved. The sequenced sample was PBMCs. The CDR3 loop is CASSPEAYGYTF. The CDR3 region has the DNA TGTGCCAGCAGCCCGGAGGCTTATGGCTACACCTTC.